This T cell receptor (beta chain) was found in a study of cytomegalovirus exposure and HLA in healthy donors. Study-level background: Most genotyped donors, about 81% of 300 to 400, had Caucasian-associated genetic ancestry. Study observations and caveats: Productive rates of about 87% or about 30% were seen for most TCR beta V segments in an earlier analysis. The authors excluded some V segments, including TRBV6-2 and TRBV6-3, as indistinguishable. Immune exposure data for these donors was limited to CMV serostatus.

The PCR had 60 Vbeta and 13 Jbeta primers. Sequenced by immunoSEQ multiplex PCR; TCRdb stores in-frame clones only, minus some. Of about 160,000 clones in the sample, 82% were seen once. Turning to this clone: Its antigen remains unidentified.

From germline, CDR1 is WSHSY and CDR2 SAAADI. CDR3 size: 13 residues. V was cut by 8 bases and J by 2 bases, with 12 bases left in between. Sequencing used PBMCs. The source is a man aged 50 or older in good health and CMV-seropositive. This chain links TRBV10-2 with TRBJ1-1; the D gene is possibly TRBD1 (6 bases). Here the CDR3 reads CASGRQVNTEAFF. DNA of the CDR3: TGCGCCAGCGGTCGACAGGTCAACACTGAAGCTTTCTTT.